This T cell receptor (beta chain) came from a study of identifying expanded T cells in peripheral blood. Healthy donors had no documented immune events, such as infections, while sampled. Comments on this clone: Antigen specificity is unknown.

The method was immunoSEQ multiplex PCR; TCRdb's version includes in-frame clones alone and lacks a portion of them. In the table there are more than 95,000 clones, approximately 84% of which are singletons. Germline V gene data show CDR1 as SQVTM and CDR2 as ANQGSEA. The ends were cut back, 7 bases at V and 5 bases at J, with 20 bases in the middle. This CDR3 region has 14 residues. Study observations and caveats: About 1.2 clones differed between technical replicates, versus around 15 and 19 over time. Clone count variance between approximately 2-week samples rose with total template count.

The V gene is TRBV29-1, the J gene TRBJ1-1, with D tentatively TRBD1 (6 bases). The clonotype comes from a person aged 18-70 years in good health. Sequenced sample: blood. The CDR3 DNA is TGCAGCGCTGCCCTCAGTGGGACACGTACTGAAGCTTTCTTT. It translates to CSAALSGTRTEAFF.